The 14 T cell receptor beta chains listed next were all sequenced from one sample in a study of technical replicates of blood from a few donors (TCRdb year 2017). Libraries came from the immunoSEQ multiplex PCR assay. TCRdb holds this immuneACCESS table with in-frame rearrangements only. Some clones are missing; in checked studies, unresolved V genes explain under half, and the rest has no known cause. The sample data list more than 90,000 clones, and 95% to 96% of these were observed just once. The ten largest clones take up approximately 0.2% of the sample. Sequencing input: T cells isolated from PBMCs. These receptors all stem from a human donor in good health.

In its sample, this clone was seen once. The chain carries TRBV5-1 and TRBJ1-2; D might be TRBD1 (6 bases). Trimming removed 0 bases at V and 5 bases at J, with 23 bases between. CDR3 size: 18 residues. CDR1 is SGHRS, CDR2 YFSETQ, per germline. The CDR3 DNA reads as TGCGCCAGCAGCTTGGGGTCCACAGGGTTCTCCCTACAATATGGCTACACCTTC. Amino acid sequence: CASSLGSTGFSLQYGYTF. Looking up the rest from reference TRBV5-1 and TRBJ1-2 gives the full variable domain: KAGVTQTPRYLIKTRGQQVTLSCSPISGHRSVSWYQQTPGQGLQFLFEYFSETQRNKGNFPGRFSGRQFSNSRSEMNVSTLELGDSALYLCASSLGSTGFSLQYGYTFGSGTRLTVV.

This rearrangement joins TRBV11-2 to TRBJ2-7, with 7 bases fitting TRBD2. V shed 1 base, J shed 2 bases, and the junction held 5 bases outside the gene matches. Germline CDR1 reads SGHAT; CDR2 reads FQNNGV. The CDR3 extends over 15 amino acids. CDR3 in amino acids: CASSLGGGWTYEQYF. The CDR3 bases are TGTGCCAGCAGCTTAGGCGGGGGATGGACCTACGAGCAGTACTTC.

The genes are TRBV5-4 and TRBJ2-2; 7 bases align to TRBD1. This CDR3 has 15 amino acids. CDR1 is SGHNT, CDR2 YYREEE, per germline (reference sequence). V shed 1 base and J 0 bases; nucleotides not matched to a gene: 0. The CDR3 protein is CASSLTGANTGELFF. As DNA, the CDR3 is TGTGCCAGCAGCTTGACAGGGGCGAACACCGGGGAGCTGTTTTTT.

This chain links TRBV7-9 with TRBJ1-3; no reliable D call. CDR3 length: 16 amino acids. The ends were cut back, 1 base at V and 0 bases at J, with 10 bases in the middle. The germline gives CDR1 SEHNR, CDR2 FQNEAQ (reference sequence). The DNA for the CDR3 is TGTGCCAGCAGCTTAGTGAGCCCGGTCTCTGGAAACACCATATATTTT. Protein sequence: CASSLVSPVSGNTIYF.

The CDR3 is CASSLDGRMGGQPQHF. DNA of the CDR3: TGCGCCAGCAGCTTGGATGGTCGGATGGGAGGGCAGCCCCAGCATTTT. The gene calls are TRBV5-1 and TRBJ1-5; D call uncertain. This CDR3 is 16 amino acids long. Germline loops: CDR1 SGHRS, CDR2 YFSETQ. Trimming pared 0 bases from V and 7 bases from J, leaving 17 bases between. Full variable domain (remainder filled in from reference TRBV5-1 and TRBJ1-5): KAGVTQTPRYLIKTRGQQVTLSCSPISGHRSVSWYQQTPGQGLQFLFEYFSETQRNKGNFPGRFSGRQFSNSRSEMNVSTLELGDSALYLCASSLDGRMGGQPQHFGDGTRLSIL.

This clone showed up just a few times. The CDR3 DNA sequence: TGTGCCAGTACCTATACCGGGACAGTAAACACTGAAGCTTTCTTT. Translating gives CASTYTGTVNTEAFF. The chain links TRBV19 to TRBJ1-1; 7 bases fit TRBD1. The V segment lost 7 bases and the J segment 2 bases; nucleotides outside the gene matches: 10. This CDR3 has 15 amino acids. Germline loops: CDR1 LNHDA, CDR2 SQIVND (reference sequence).

The V and J genes are TRBV5-1 and TRBJ2-7; D gene unclear. Germline CDR1 reads SGHRS; CDR2 reads YFSETQ. The CDR3 length is 16 residues. The V end was cut by 5 bases, the J end by 0 bases, with 18 bases between. The CDR3 DNA reads as TGCGCCAGCAGATATTGGCCGGGTTCAGACTCCTACGAGCAGTACTTC. It specifies CASRYWPGSDSYEQYF.

The gene calls are TRBV7-2 and TRBJ1-1, with D maybe TRBD1 (6 bases). CDR3 size: 15 residues. Per the germline V gene, CDR1 is SGHTA and CDR2 is FQGNSA. Trimming removed 1 base from V and 1 base from J, with 10 bases in between. DNA for the CDR3: TGTGCCAGCAGCTTAGGCCCCAGGGGGAACACTGAAGCTTTCTTT. Its protein product is CASSLGPRGNTEAFF.

The chain has TRBV10-2 and TRBJ2-5, with D possibly matching TRBD2 (5 bases). The V and J ends lost 0 bases and 4 bases respectively, with 9 bases between them. CDR1 WSHSY and CDR2 SAAADI come from the germline V gene. The CDR3 is made up of 14 amino acids. The CDR3 sequence is CASSESFAGETQYF. The CDR3 DNA sequence: TGCGCCAGCAGTGAGTCGTTTGCGGGAGAGACCCAGTACTTC.

The chain has TRBV4-1 and TRBJ2-7, with D tentatively TRBD1 (6 bases). The CDR3 sequence is 14 residues long. Germline lookup yields CDR1 MGHRA and CDR2 YSYEKL. V lost 6 bases to trimming and J lost 1 base, with 13 bases between them. CDR3 coding DNA: TGCGCCAGCAGTCGACAGGTCTTATCCTACGAGCAGTACTTC. Residues: CASSRQVLSYEQYF.

This clone has more than one count but fewer than ten. The genes are TRBV21-1 and TRBJ2-7; TRBD1 was called by the table and not checked on the DNA. TRBV21-1 represents a pseudogene. CDR3 length: 14 residues. The chain's CDR3 is CASSNKGTAYEQYF. The CDR3, as DNA: TGTGCCAGCAGCAACAAAGGGACAGCCTACGAGCAGTACTTC.

This chain connects TRBV19 to TRBJ1-6; weak D call: TRBD1 (5 bases). There are 15 residues in the CDR3. Trimming pared 7 bases from V and 1 base from J, leaving 11 bases between. Looked up from germline, CDR1 is LNHDA and CDR2 is SQIVND (reference sequence). The CDR3 spells CASTDRGSYNSPLHF. For the CDR3, the DNA is TGTGCCAGTACCGACCGGGGGTCCTATAATTCACCCCTCCACTTT. The full variable domain, with the rest looked up from reference TRBV19 and TRBJ1-6, is DGGITQSPKYLFRKEGQNVTLSCEQNLNHDAMYWYRQDPGQGLRLIYYSQIVNDFQKGDIAEGYSVSREKKESFPLTVTSAQKNPTAFYLCASTDRGSYNSPLHFGNGTRLTVT.

The chain has TRBV6-5 and TRBJ2-3; D unresolved. This CDR3 contains 15 residues. The germline CDR1 and CDR2 sequences are MNHEY and SVGAGI. V shed 0 bases and J shed 1 base, with 8 bases lying between them. In DNA, the CDR3 is TGTGCCAGCAGTTACTCCCTGGCGGGCACAGATACGCAGTATTTT. As protein: CASSYSLAGTDTQYF.

The chain uses TRBV6-5 and TRBJ1-6; maybe TRBD1 (6 bases). Deletions cut 7 bases from V and 15 bases from J, with 22 bases between. Germline CDR1 and CDR2: MNHEY and SVGAGI. The CDR3 spans 14 residues. The CDR3 bases are TGTGCCAGCACTAACAGGGAACTTAATGAGCGCCTCCACTTT. Translation gives CASTNRELNERLHF.